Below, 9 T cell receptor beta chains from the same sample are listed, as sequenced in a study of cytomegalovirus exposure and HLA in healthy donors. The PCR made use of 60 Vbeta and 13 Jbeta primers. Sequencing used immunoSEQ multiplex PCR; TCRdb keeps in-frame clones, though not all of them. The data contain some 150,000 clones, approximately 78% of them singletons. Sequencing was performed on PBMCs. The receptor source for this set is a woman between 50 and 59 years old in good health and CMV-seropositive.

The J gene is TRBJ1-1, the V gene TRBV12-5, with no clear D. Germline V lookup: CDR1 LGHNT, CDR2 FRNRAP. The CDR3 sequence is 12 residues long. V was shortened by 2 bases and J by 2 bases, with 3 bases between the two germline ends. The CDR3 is CASGLQNTEAFF. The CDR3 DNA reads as TGTGCTAGTGGTTTGCAAAACACTGAAGCTTTCTTT.

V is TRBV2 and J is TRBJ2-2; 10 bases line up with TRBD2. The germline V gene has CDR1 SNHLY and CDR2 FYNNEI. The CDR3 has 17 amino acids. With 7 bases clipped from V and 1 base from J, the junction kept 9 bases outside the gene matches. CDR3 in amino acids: CASNTPTSGVNTGELFF. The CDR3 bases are TGTGCCAGCAATACACCCACTAGCGGGGTGAACACCGGGGAGCTGTTTTTT.

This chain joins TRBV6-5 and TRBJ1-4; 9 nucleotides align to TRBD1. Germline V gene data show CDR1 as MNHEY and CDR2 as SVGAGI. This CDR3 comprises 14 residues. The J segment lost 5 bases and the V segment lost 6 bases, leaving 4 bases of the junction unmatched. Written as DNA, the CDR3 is TGTGCCAGCAGATCGGGACAGGGCAATGAAAAACTGTTTTTT. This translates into CASRSGQGNEKLFF.

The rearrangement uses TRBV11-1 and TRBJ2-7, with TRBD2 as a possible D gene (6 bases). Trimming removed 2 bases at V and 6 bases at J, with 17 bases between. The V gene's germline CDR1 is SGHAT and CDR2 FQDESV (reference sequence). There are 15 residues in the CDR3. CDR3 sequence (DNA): TGTGCCAGCAGCTTAACCAGTCCTTGGGAGGCCGAGCAGTACTTC. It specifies CASSLTSPWEAEQYF. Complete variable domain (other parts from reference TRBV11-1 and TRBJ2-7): EAEVAQSPRYKITEKSQAVAFWCDPISGHATLYWYRQILGQGPELLVQFQDESVVDDSQLPKDRFSAERLKGVDSTLKIQPAELGDSAMYLCASSLTSPWEAEQYFGPGTRLTVT.

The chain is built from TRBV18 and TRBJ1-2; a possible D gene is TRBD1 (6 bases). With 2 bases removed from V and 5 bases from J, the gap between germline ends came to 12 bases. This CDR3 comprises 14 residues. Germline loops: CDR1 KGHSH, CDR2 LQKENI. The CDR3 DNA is TGTGCCAGCTCACCAAGGGGGTTGGCTTATGGCTACACCTTC. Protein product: CASSPRGLAYGYTF.

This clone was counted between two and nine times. CDR3 sequence reads: CASSLGVGTSLNNEQFF. The DNA for the CDR3 is TGTGCCAGCAGTTTAGGGGTTGGGACTAGTCTCAACAATGAGCAGTTCTTC. The chain has TRBV27 and TRBJ2-1, with TRBD2 matching 8 bases. After removal of 2 bases from V and 5 bases from J, the junction contained 11 bases not matched to a gene. Germline values: CDR1 MNHEY, CDR2 SMNVEV (reference sequence). CDR3 size: 17 residues.

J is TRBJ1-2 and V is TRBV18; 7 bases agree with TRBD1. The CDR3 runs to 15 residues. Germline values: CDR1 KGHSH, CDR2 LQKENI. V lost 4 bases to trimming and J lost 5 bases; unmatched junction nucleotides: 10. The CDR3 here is CASSRQGGIEYGYTF. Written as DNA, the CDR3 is TGTGCCAGCTCACGACAGGGAGGAATTGAGTATGGCTACACCTTC.

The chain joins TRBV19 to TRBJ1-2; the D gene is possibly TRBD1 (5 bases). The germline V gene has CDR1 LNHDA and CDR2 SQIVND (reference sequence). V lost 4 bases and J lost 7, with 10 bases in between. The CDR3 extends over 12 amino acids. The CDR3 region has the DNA TGTGCCAGTAGTAGCAGGGCTAGTGGCTACACCTTC. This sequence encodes CASSSRASGYTF.

DNA of the CDR3: TGCGCCAGCAGCCGTCAGGGGGGCTCTGGGGCCAACGTCCTGACTTTC. Amino acids: CASSRQGGSGANVLTF. The chain combines TRBV4-1 with TRBJ2-6; TRBD1 is a possible D gene (7 bases). This CDR3 is 16 amino acids long. Trimming left V 4 bases short and J 0 bases short, with 10 bases between. Germline CDR1 is MGHRA and CDR2 is YSYEKL.